This paragraph reports one T cell receptor (beta chain). Antigen: not known. TCRdb's table, derived via immunoSEQ multiplex PCR, lists solely in-frame clones and lacks some. The sample includes about 52,000 clones, roughly 94% seen only once; the top ten take about 3.1%. These data are taken from a study of T cells after posttransplantation cyclophosphamide. Findings of the study overall: Recipient CMV seropositivity and CMV reactivation strongly tracked TRB clonality. Donor-recipient repertoire similarity was low at 1-2 months, rising over year one.

The junction had 3 bases not matched to a gene; V was cut back by 2 bases and J by 6 bases. The CDR3 is 14 amino acids. Germline lookup yields CDR1 SGHRS and CDR2 YFSETQ. The gene calls are TRBV5-1 and TRBJ2-1; TRBD1 matches 9 bases. The sequence was collected from a woman aged 25 to 39 in good health and a related stem cell transplant donor. The sample taken for sequencing was PBMCs. Here the CDR3 reads CASSFLTGGNEQFF. The CDR3 nucleotides read TGCGCCAGCAGCTTCCTGACAGGGGGCAATGAGCAGTTCTTC.